This TCR beta chain originates from a study of control samples from healthy donors and cancer patients. This clone was seen a single time. The data were produced by immunoSEQ multiplex PCR, yet TCRdb's version contains in-frame clones alone and is incomplete. The repertoire includes roughly 73,000 clones, around 92% of them detected once, and around 6% sits in the top ten. Germline V gives CDR1 MNHNY, CDR2 SVGAGI (reference sequence). This CDR3 has 16 residues. V lost 4 bases, J lost 6 bases, and 18 bases lay in between. V and J are TRBV6-6 and TRBJ1-4; a weak D match, TRBD1 (6 bases). This TCR was recovered from a woman aged 55-70 years in good health. The sample taken for sequencing was blood. The CDR3 coding sequence is TGTGCCAGCAGTTCCTCGGGACAAGGAATTTATGAAAAACTGTTTTTT. Its translation is CASSSSGQGIYEKLFF.